The next 27 T cell receptor beta chains were all read from a single sample in a study of T-cell memory formation after mild COVID-19. TCRdb used MiXCR to reprocess the 5' RACE reads, holding one entry per CDR3 protein. The table shows approximately 190,000 distinct CDR3 sequences, with around 16% occurring only once. The sequenced sample consisted of PBMCs or a T cell subset sorted from them (not recorded which). The receptor set was obtained from an adult woman who had mild COVID-19 (a few samples of this study predate the infection). Cell type and time point are not known.

The gene calls are TRBV5-1 and TRBJ2-5; 7 bases align to TRBD2. CDR3 length equals 15 residues. In germline, CDR1 is SGHRS, CDR2 YFSETQ. The J segment lost 7 bases and the V segment lost 4 bases, leaving 13 bases of the junction unmatched. The CDR3 coding sequence is TGCGCCAGCAGCCGTTCTGTAGCGGGTCAGGGGACCCAGTACTTC. This codes for CASSRSVAGQGTQYF.

The gene calls are TRBV27 and TRBJ2-7; D unresolved. Germline-derived CDR1 and CDR2 are MNHEY and SMNVEV (reference sequence). V lost 5 bases and J lost 2, with 19 bases in between. The CDR3 totals 16 residues. The CDR3 here is CASSPSRSLVPYEQYF. CDR3 DNA sequence: TGTGCCAGCAGTCCCTCCCGGAGCCTAGTCCCCTACGAGCAGTACTTC.

This clonotype appeared once. The V and J genes are TRBV12-3 or TRBV12-4 and TRBJ1-2; no definite D call. The V and J ends lost 6 bases and 1 base respectively, with 9 bases between them. This CDR3 contains 13 residues. CDR3 residues: CASSESLNYGYTF. DNA for the CDR3: TGTGCCAGCAGCGAGAGTCTTAACTATGGCTACACCTTC.

The rearrangement uses TRBV5-1 and TRBJ2-7, with 9 positions matching TRBD1. Trimming cost V 1 base and J 7 bases; bases outside gene matches: 6. The CDR3 is made up of 14 amino acids. From germline, CDR1 is SGHRS and CDR2 YFSETQ. The CDR3 DNA reads TGCGCCAGCAGCTTGACAGGGGGCTTTAAAGAGCAGTACTTC. Its protein product is CASSLTGGFKEQYF. Together with reference TRBV5-1 and TRBJ2-7, the CDR3 gives the full variable domain: KAGVTQTPRYLIKTRGQQVTLSCSPISGHRSVSWYQQTPGQGLQFLFEYFSETQRNKGNFPGRFSGRQFSNSRSEMNVSTLELGDSALYLCASSLTGGFKEQYFGPGTRLTVT.

CDR3 nucleotide sequence: TGTGCCAGCAGTCTCGGATGGTGGGCTGAAGCTTTCTTT. Translating it yields CASSLGWWAEAFF. The rearrangement joins TRBV6-2 or TRBV6-3 to TRBJ1-1, with D unclear. The CDR3 runs to 13 residues. Germline CDR1 MNHEY, CDR2 SVGEGT. V gave up 5 bases and J gave up 6 bases, with 13 bases separating them.

This chain joins TRBV6-2 or TRBV6-3 and TRBJ2-2; no definite D call. CDR1 is MNHEY, CDR2 SVGEGT, per germline. This CDR3 comprises 14 residues. V lost 4 bases to trimming and J lost 6 bases, with 12 bases between them. CDR3 DNA sequence: TGTGCCAGCAGTTCACCCGCTAGGGCCGGGGAGCTGTTTTTT. Residues: CASSSPARAGELFF.

The chain combines TRBV3-1 with TRBJ2-3, with 8 bases fitting TRBD2. Losses at the gene ends were 4 bases for V and 1 base for J; bases not matched to a gene: 4. This CDR3 is built from 15 residues. Germline values: CDR1 LGHDT, CDR2 YNNKEL (reference sequence). CDR3 sequence reads: CASSPLRGGTDTQYF. The DNA for the CDR3 is TGTGCCAGCAGCCCCTTGCGGGGGGGCACAGATACGCAGTATTTT.

This sequence joins TRBV5-1 and TRBJ1-6, with 10 bases that match TRBD1. This CDR3 is built from 16 residues. V lost 3 bases and J lost 5; bases outside the gene matches: 5. Per germline, CDR1 SGHRS and CDR2 YFSETQ. The CDR3 nucleotides read TGCGCCAGCAGCTGGGGACAGGGGAACAATAATTCACCCCTCCACTTT. Protein product: CASSWGQGNNNSPLHF.

The chain combines TRBV5-1 with TRBJ1-4, with 7 bases matching TRBD1. Germline assignment: CDR1 SGHRS and CDR2 YFSETQ. This CDR3 region has 14 residues. V was clipped by 4 bases and J by 8 bases; unmatched bases: 8. The CDR3 is CASSHSGTEEKLFF. For the CDR3, the DNA is TGCGCCAGCAGCCACTCCGGGACAGAGGAAAAACTGTTTTTT.

The chain is built from TRBV20-1 and TRBJ1-1, with D hard to call. V gave up 5 bases and J gave up 1 base, with 8 bases separating them. This CDR3 comprises 12 residues. Germline CDR1 DFQATT, CDR2 SNEGSKA (reference sequence). As DNA, the CDR3 is TGCAGTGCTTTCGCAGGGAACACTGAAGCTTTCTTT. It specifies CSAFAGNTEAFF.

The rearrangement joins TRBV24-1 to TRBJ2-4; possible D gene TRBD1, 5 bases. Germline loops: CDR1 KGHDR, CDR2 SFDVKD. V was shortened by 2 bases and J by 4 bases, with 17 bases between the two germline ends. CDR3 length equals 17 residues. Here the CDR3 DNA reads TGTGCCACCAGTGATTCCGGGCGAGGACACACAAAAAACATTCAGTACTTC. Its translation is CATSDSGRGHTKNIQYF.

J is TRBJ2-7 and V is TRBV29-1, with 7 bases that match TRBD1. V was pared by 7 bases and J by 6 bases, with 3 bases of the junction left unmatched. Germline CDR1 and CDR2: SQVTM and ANQGSEA. CDR3 length: 10 amino acids. DNA for the CDR3: TGCAGCGCCGGACAGGTCGAGCAGTACTTC. Amino acid sequence: CSAGQVEQYF.

Only one count was recorded for this clonotype. This chain joins TRBV4-2 and TRBJ2-1; 7 bases fit TRBD2. CDR3 length equals 16 residues. The V gene's germline CDR1 is LGHNA and CDR2 YNFKEQ. V was pared by 0 bases and J by 7 bases, with 9 bases of the junction left unmatched. CDR3 loop: CASSQDLGGSSNEQFF. The CDR3 DNA follows: TGTGCCAGCAGCCAAGATCTGGGCGGGAGTTCTAATGAGCAGTTCTTC.

The chain links TRBV7-9 to TRBJ1-6, with D tentatively TRBD1 (5 bases). V was clipped by 2 bases and J by 9 bases, with 8 bases between them. Germline lookup yields CDR1 SEHNR and CDR2 FQNEAQ (reference sequence). This CDR3 has 13 residues. The CDR3, as DNA: TGTGCCAGCAGCTTATCGGGACCTTCACCCCTCCACTTT. Translated, it gives CASSLSGPSPLHF.

The chain employs TRBV18 and TRBJ2-1, with 8 bases that match TRBD2. The V gene's germline CDR1 is KGHSH and CDR2 LQKENI. This CDR3 has 17 amino acids. V lost 0 bases and J lost 4; bases outside the gene matches: 8. For the CDR3, the DNA is TGTGCCAGCTCACCACCCCTAACGGGAGGGCCTTACAATGAGCAGTTCTTC. It encodes CASSPPLTGGPYNEQFF.

The CDR3 DNA follows: TGTGCCAGCAGACCCGGGACTAGCGGGGGGCGAGAGACCCAGTACTTC. Translation gives CASRPGTSGGRETQYF. The rearrangement uses TRBV12-3 or TRBV12-4 and TRBJ2-5; 15 bases map to TRBD2. The length of the CDR3 is 16 residues. The ends lost 6 bases at V and 4 bases at J; junction bases unmatched: 6.

The V and J genes are TRBV5-1 and TRBJ2-1, with TRBD2 matching 13 bases. Germline CDR1 SGHRS, CDR2 YFSETQ. This CDR3 contains 17 residues. With 3 bases clipped from V and 3 bases from J, the junction kept 6 bases outside the gene matches. The CDR3 reads CASSWSGTSGIYNEQFF. CDR3 DNA: TGCGCCAGCAGCTGGTCCGGGACTAGCGGGATCTACAATGAGCAGTTCTTC.

The V gene is TRBV7-9, the J gene TRBJ2-1; tentatively, D is TRBD2 (6 bases). V lost 4 bases to trimming and J lost 4 bases, with 14 bases between them. The CDR3 sequence is 15 residues long. Germline assignment: CDR1 SEHNR and CDR2 FQNEAQ (reference sequence). CDR3 amino acids: CASSSPGLLYNEQFF. The CDR3 bases are TGTGCCAGCAGCTCGCCGGGACTGCTTTACAATGAGCAGTTCTTC.

There are a few counts of this clonotype. The V and J genes are TRBV7-2 and TRBJ2-5; possibly TRBD1 or TRBD2 for D (5 bases each). Germline CDR1 SGHTA, CDR2 FQGNSA. CDR3 size: 16 residues. Trimming pared 8 bases from V and 2 bases from J, leaving 21 bases between. CDR3 in DNA: TGTGCCAGCGCAAGCGCCGGGACCCGCGGTCAAGAGACCCAGTACTTC. Its translation is CASASAGTRGQETQYF.

This clonotype was detected only a few times. This rearrangement joins TRBV6-5 to TRBJ2-7; D gene uncertain. The germline V gene has CDR1 MNHEY and CDR2 SVGAGI. Trimming removed 6 bases from V and 3 bases from J, with 12 bases in between. There are 13 residues in the CDR3. The CDR3 DNA sequence: TGTGCCAGCAGGAGTACACGAGACTACGAGCAGTACTTC. Residues: CASRSTRDYEQYF.

This sequence joins TRBV24-1 and TRBJ1-5, with D uncertain. The V gene lost 7 bases and the J gene lost 0 bases, with 6 bases spanning the gap. The CDR3 runs to 13 residues. Germline V gene data show CDR1 as KGHDR and CDR2 as SFDVKD. The CDR3 sequence: CATSNDSNQPQHF. For the CDR3, the DNA is TGTGCCACCAGCAACGATAGCAATCAGCCCCAGCATTTT.

This chain joins TRBV10-3 and TRBJ1-2, with D maybe TRBD1 (6 bases). Germline lookup yields CDR1 ENHRY and CDR2 SYGVKD. Trimming left V 6 bases short and J 8 bases short, with 13 bases between. The CDR3 extends over 12 amino acids. This CDR3 reads CAIRDSLGGYTF. The CDR3 coding sequence is TGTGCCATCAGGGACAGCCTTGGGGGCTACACCTTC.

This clonotype was detected only a few times. The chain recombines TRBV5-1 with TRBJ2-1; D not resolved. This CDR3 comprises 12 residues. Germline loops: CDR1 SGHRS, CDR2 YFSETQ. The V end was cut by 4 bases, the J end by 8 bases, with 10 bases between. The CDR3 loop reads CASSPTIDEQFF. The CDR3 DNA reads TGCGCCAGCAGCCCAACGATAGATGAGCAGTTCTTC.

This clonotype came up many times. The V call is TRBV25-1, the J call TRBJ1-3, with TRBD1 matching over 7 bases. The CDR3 is 15 amino acids. V lost 3 bases to trimming and J lost 2 bases; unmatched junction nucleotides: 4. Germline V gene lookup returns CDR1 MGHDK and CDR2 SYGVNS. The CDR3 sequence: CASSDPTGTGNTIYF. The DNA for the CDR3 is TGTGCCAGCAGTGACCCGACAGGGACTGGAAACACCATATATTTT.

The genes are TRBV4-2 and TRBJ2-5, with 7 bases lining up with TRBD1. This CDR3 has 15 residues. Germline CDR1 and CDR2: LGHNA and YNFKEQ. Unmatched junction bases numbered 5, after V lost 0 bases and J lost 4 bases. In nucleotides, the CDR3 is TGTGCCAGCAGCCAAGATCAGACAGGGAGAGAGACCCAGTACTTC. Amino acids: CASSQDQTGRETQYF.

There are a few counts of this clonotype. The V call is TRBV3-1, the J call TRBJ1-4; D is uncertain. Per the germline V gene, CDR1 is LGHDT and CDR2 is YNNKEL (reference sequence). V lost 5 bases and J lost 8, with 12 bases in between. The CDR3 loop spans 13 amino acids. The CDR3 protein is CASSLSEREKLFF. CDR3 sequence (DNA): TGTGCCAGCAGCTTGTCAGAGAGGGAAAAACTGTTTTTT.

This chain uses TRBV12-3 or TRBV12-4 with TRBJ2-1, with D perhaps given as TRBD1 or TRBD2 (5 bases each). With 4 bases removed from V and 5 bases from J, the gap between germline ends came to 18 bases. The CDR3 extends over 16 amino acids. CDR3: CASSSTTGTPNNEQFF. CDR3 DNA: TGTGCCAGCAGTTCCACTACCGGGACGCCGAACAATGAGCAGTTCTTC.